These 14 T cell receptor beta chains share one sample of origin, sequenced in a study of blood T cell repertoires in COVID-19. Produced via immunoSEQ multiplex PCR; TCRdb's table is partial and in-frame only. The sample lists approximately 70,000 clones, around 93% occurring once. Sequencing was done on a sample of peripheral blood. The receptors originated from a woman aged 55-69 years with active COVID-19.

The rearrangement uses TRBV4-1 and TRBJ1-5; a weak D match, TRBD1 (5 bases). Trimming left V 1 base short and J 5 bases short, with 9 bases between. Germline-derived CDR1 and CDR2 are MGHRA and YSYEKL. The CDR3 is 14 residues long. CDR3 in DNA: TGCGCCAGCAGCCAAGGGGTCAGGGATCAGCCCCAGCATTTT. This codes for CASSQGVRDQPQHF.

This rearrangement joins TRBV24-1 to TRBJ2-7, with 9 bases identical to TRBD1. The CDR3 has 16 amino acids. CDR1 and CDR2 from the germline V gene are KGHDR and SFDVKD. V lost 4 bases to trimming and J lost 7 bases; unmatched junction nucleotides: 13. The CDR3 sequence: CATSDSKTGTGLEQYF. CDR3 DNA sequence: TGTGCCACCAGTGACTCCAAAACCGGGACAGGGCTTGAGCAGTACTTC.

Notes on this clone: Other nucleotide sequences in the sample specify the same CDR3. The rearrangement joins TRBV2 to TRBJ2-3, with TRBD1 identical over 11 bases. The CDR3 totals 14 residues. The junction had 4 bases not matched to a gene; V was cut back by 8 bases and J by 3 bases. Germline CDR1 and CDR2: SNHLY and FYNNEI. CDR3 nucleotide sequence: TGTGCCAGCTCCGGGACAGGGGGGACAGATACGCAGTATTTT. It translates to CASSGTGGTDTQYF. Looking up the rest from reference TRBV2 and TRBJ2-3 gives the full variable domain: EPEVTQTPSHQVTQMGQEVILRCVPISNHLYFYWYRQILGQKVEFLVSFYNNEISEKSEIFDDQFSVERPDGSNFTLKIRSTKLEDSAMYFCASSGTGGTDTQYFGPGTRLTVL.

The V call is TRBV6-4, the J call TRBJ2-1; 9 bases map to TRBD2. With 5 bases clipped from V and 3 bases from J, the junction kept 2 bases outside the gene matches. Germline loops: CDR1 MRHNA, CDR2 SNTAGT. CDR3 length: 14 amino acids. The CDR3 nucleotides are TGTGCCAGCAGTAGCGGGAGGATCTACAATGAGCAGTTCTTC. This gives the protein CASSSGRIYNEQFF.

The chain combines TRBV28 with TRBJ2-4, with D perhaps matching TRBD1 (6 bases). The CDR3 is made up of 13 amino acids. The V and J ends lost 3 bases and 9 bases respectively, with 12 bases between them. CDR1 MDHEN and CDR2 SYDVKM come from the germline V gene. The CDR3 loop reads CASSLAEGVIQYF. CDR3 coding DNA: TGTGCCAGCAGTTTGGCAGAGGGGGTCATTCAGTACTTC.

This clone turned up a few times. The CDR3 DNA reads TGTGCCAGTAAACCTAGCATCTTCGACGAGCAGTACTTC. Its translation: CASKPSIFDEQYF. This sequence joins TRBV19 and TRBJ2-7; perhaps TRBD2 as D (5 bases). CDR1 is LNHDA and CDR2 is SQIVND in the germline V gene (reference sequence). Trimming removed 7 bases from V and 5 bases from J, with 15 bases in between. This CDR3 has 13 amino acids.

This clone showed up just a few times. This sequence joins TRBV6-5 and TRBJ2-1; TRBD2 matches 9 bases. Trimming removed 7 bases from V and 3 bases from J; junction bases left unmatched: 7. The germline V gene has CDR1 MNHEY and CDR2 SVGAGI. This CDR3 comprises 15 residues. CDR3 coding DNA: TGTGCCAGCACCCTGGGACTAGCAAGCTACAATGAGCAGTTCTTC. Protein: CASTLGLASYNEQFF.

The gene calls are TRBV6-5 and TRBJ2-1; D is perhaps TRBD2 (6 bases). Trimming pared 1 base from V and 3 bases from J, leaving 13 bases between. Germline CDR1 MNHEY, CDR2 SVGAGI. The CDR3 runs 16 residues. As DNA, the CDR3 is TGTGCCAGCAGTTACTTAAGTAGCGGCGGCTACAATGAGCAGTTCTTC. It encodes CASSYLSSGGYNEQFF.

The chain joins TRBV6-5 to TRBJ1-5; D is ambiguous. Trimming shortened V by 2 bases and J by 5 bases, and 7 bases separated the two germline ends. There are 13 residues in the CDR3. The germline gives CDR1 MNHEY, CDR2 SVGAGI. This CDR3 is CASSYGRYQPQHF. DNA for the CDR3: TGTGCCAGCAGTTACGGGAGGTATCAGCCCCAGCATTTT.

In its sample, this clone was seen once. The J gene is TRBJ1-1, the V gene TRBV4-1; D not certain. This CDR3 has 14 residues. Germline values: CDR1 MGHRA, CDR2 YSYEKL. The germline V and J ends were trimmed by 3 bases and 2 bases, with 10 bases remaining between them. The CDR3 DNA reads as TGCGCCAGCAGCCAGCCGGGAACTAACACTGAAGCTTTCTTT. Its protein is CASSQPGTNTEAFF.

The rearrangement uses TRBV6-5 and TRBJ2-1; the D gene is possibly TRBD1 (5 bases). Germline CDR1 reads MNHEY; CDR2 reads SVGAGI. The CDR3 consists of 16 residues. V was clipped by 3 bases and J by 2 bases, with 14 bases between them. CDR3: CASSYHQGRAYNEQFF. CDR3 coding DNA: TGTGCCAGCAGTTATCATCAGGGAAGGGCCTACAATGAGCAGTTCTTC.

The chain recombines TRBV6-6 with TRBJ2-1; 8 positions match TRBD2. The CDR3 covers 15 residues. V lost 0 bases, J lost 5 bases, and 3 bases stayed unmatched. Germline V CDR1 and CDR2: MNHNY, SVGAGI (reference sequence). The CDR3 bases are TGTGCCAGCAGTTACTCCCGGGGGGGAAACAATGAGCAGTTCTTC. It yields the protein CASSYSRGGNNEQFF.

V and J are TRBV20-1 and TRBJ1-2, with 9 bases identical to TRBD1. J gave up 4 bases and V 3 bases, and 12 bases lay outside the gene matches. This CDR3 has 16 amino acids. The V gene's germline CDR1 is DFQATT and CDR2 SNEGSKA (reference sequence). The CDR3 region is CSASVAGDRVRYGYTF. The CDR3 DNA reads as TGCAGTGCTAGTGTCGCGGGGGACAGGGTCCGCTATGGCTACACCTTC.

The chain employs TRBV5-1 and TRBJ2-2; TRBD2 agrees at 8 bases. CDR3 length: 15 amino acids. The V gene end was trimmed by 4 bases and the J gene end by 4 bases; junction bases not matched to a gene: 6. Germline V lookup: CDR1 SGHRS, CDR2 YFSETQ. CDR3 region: CASSPGLVFTGELFF. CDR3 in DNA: TGCGCCAGCAGCCCGGGACTAGTCTTCACCGGGGAGCTGTTTTTT.